Below, 5 T cell receptor beta chains from the same sample are listed, as sequenced in a study of blood T cell repertoires in COVID-19. Libraries were prepared by immunoSEQ multiplex PCR; TCRdb keeps only in-frame clonotypes and omits some of them. The sample consists of some 290,000 clones, almost 90% of them appearing once. The source material was peripheral blood. Receptors originate from a woman in her twenties or thirties with COVID-19, enrolled during active disease.

The count of this clone is one. The genes are TRBV3-1 (or the pseudogene TRBV3-2) and TRBJ2-7; 9 positions match TRBD2. The CDR3 is 19 residues long. Unmatched junction bases numbered 17, after V lost 2 bases and J lost 3 bases. Per the germline V gene, CDR1 is LGHDT and CDR2 is YNNKEL (reference sequence). CDR3: CASSQTQGLAGPAGYEQYF. The DNA for the CDR3 is TGTGCCAGCAGCCAAACCCAGGGGCTAGCGGGACCCGCGGGCTACGAGCAGTACTTC.

This chain uses TRBV6-5 with TRBJ2-2; possible D gene TRBD1, 5 bases. The V end was cut by 0 bases, the J end by 4 bases, with 12 bases between. This CDR3 comprises 16 residues. CDR1 is MNHEY, CDR2 SVGAGI, per germline. Here the CDR3 DNA reads TGTGCCAGCAGTTACTCGTCAGGGCTGGGCACCGGGGAGCTGTTTTTT. Translated: CASSYSSGLGTGELFF.

This chain joins TRBV10-1 and TRBJ2-1; TRBD2 aligns across 10 bases. The CDR3 covers 16 residues. Trimming took 3 bases from V and 6 from J; bases not matched to a gene: 8. Germline V gene lookup returns CDR1 WNHNN and CDR2 SYGVQD (reference sequence). The CDR3 nucleotides read TGCGCCAGCAGTGACCCCTCTAGCGGGGGCCCCAATGAGCAGTTCTTC. Translation gives CASSDPSSGGPNEQFF.

The chain joins TRBV9 to TRBJ2-5, with 10 nucleotides matching TRBD2. Per the germline V gene, CDR1 is SGDLS and CDR2 is YYNGEE. The junction had 7 bases not matched to a gene; V was cut back by 0 bases and J by 5 bases. CDR3 length: 16 residues. Here the CDR3 reads CASSVGGLAGVETQYF. The CDR3 region has the DNA TGTGCCAGCAGCGTAGGAGGGCTAGCGGGAGTGGAGACCCAGTACTTC.

The chain joins TRBV3-1 (or the pseudogene TRBV3-2) to TRBJ2-7; possible D gene TRBD2, 6 bases. CDR1 LGHDT and CDR2 YNNKEL come from the germline V gene (reference sequence). This CDR3 region has 14 residues. V lost 0 bases and J lost 1, with 7 bases in between. The CDR3 protein is CASSQDSGSYEQYF. The CDR3 DNA follows: TGTGCCAGCAGCCAAGATAGCGGATCCTACGAGCAGTACTTC.